Only one count was recorded for the clone carrying this TCR beta chain. Its specificity is unknown. These data originate in a study of graft-versus-host responses after intestinal transplantation. For the study at large: Uniformly, recipients were administered anti-thymocyte globulin induction with subsequent tacrolimus and steroids for two to three years.

General study findings and limits: Early HvG declines after transplant were associated with peak circulating GvH clone levels. The authors found GvH clones in recipient marrow, some appearing first in ileum or blood. Allografts carried high graft-versus-host to host-versus-graft clonal ratios in patients having graft-donor T cell macrochimerism.

Using immunoSEQ multiplex PCR, the repertoire was profiled, and TCRdb retains in-frame clones only, with some absent. The data hold 39,000 or so clones, with about 94% observed a single time. V gave up 1 base and J gave up 3 bases; unmatched junction bases: 1. The length of the CDR3 is 16 residues. Germline V CDR1 and CDR2: MGHRA, YSYEKL. The chain links TRBV4-1 to TRBJ2-3, with 13 bases lining up with TRBD2. This TCR was recovered from a human donor who was the organ donor for an intestinal transplant. The sequences come from unstimulated CD8+ T cells sorted from spleen or lymph node cells, collected before transplant. Here the CDR3 DNA reads TGCGCCAGCAGCCAAGGGACTAGCGGGAGAACAGATACGCAGTATTTT. Residues: CASSQGTSGRTDTQYF.